These 7 T cell receptor beta chains originate from one sample sequenced in a study of beta chain features in type 1 diabetes. The sequenced template was cDNA made from the entire isolated RNA. Clones were read by immunoSEQ multiplex PCR, and TCRdb kept only the in-frame ones, dropping some. The data show hundreds of thousands of clones, around an eighth seen once. The antigens of these receptors remain unknown. Study-wide results and limits: Shortening of TCRB CDR3s, moderate but significant, appeared in all four CD4+ subsets of Type 1 diabetes patients.

The sample was naive CD4+ T cells from blood. These receptors came from a man aged 30 to 45 with type 1 diabetes.

The genes are TRBV7-2 and TRBJ2-5, with D tentatively TRBD2 (5 bases). The V end lost 5 bases, the J end lost 11 bases, and 21 bases lay between the germline ends. The CDR3 loop spans 14 amino acids. CDR1 is SGHTA, CDR2 FQGNSA, per germline. The CDR3 protein is CASSHAIAIVEQYF. In nucleotides, the CDR3 is TGTGCCAGCAGCCATGCGATAGCGATCGTAGAGCAGTACTTC.

The chain recombines TRBV30 with TRBJ1-3, with TRBD1 matching 7 bases. J was trimmed by 0 bases and V by 2 bases; bases with no gene match: 4. The germline V gene encodes CDR1 GTSNPN and CDR2 SVGIG (reference sequence). The length of the CDR3 is 15 residues. Here the CDR3 reads CAWSRTGNSGNTIYF. The DNA of the CDR3 is TGTGCCTGGAGTCGGACAGGCAACTCTGGAAACACCATATATTTT.

This clone was detected only a few times. V gene TRBV28 combines with J gene TRBJ2-7, with 7 bases identical to TRBD1. Trimming took 7 bases from V and 3 from J; bases not matched to a gene: 9. The CDR3 totals 14 residues. Germline CDR1 MDHEN, CDR2 SYDVKM. CDR3 sequence reads: CASTLGDRDYEQYF. CDR3 nucleotides: TGTGCCAGCACACTGGGAGACAGGGACTACGAGCAGTACTTC.

The rearrangement links TRBV19 to TRBJ1-1; TRBD1 matches at 7 bases. Germline assignment: CDR1 LNHDA and CDR2 SQIVND (reference sequence). This CDR3 spans 14 amino acids. V was clipped by 6 bases and J by 1 base; unmatched bases: 5. The DNA for the CDR3 is TGTGCCAGTAGGAGTCGGACAGGGAACACTGAAGCTTTCTTT. Its protein product is CASRSRTGNTEAFF.

This sequence joins TRBV28 and TRBJ2-1, with 8 bases that match TRBD2. V gave up 8 bases and J gave up 6 bases; unmatched junction bases: 6. Germline CDR1 reads MDHEN; CDR2 reads SYDVKM. CDR3 length: 13 amino acids. The CDR3 coding sequence is TGTGCCAGCGGAGCGGGAGCCTTCAATGAGCAGTTCTTC. Translated: CASGAGAFNEQFF.

This clone has a handful of counts. The V call is TRBV28, the J call TRBJ2-5; 9 bases fit TRBD1. After removal of 6 bases from V and 5 bases from J, the junction contained 13 bases not matched to a gene. The CDR3 contains 16 residues. Germline CDR1 is MDHEN and CDR2 is SYDVKM. The CDR3 DNA is TGTGCCAGCAGACGTCACCGGGACAGGGTTTACGAGACCCAGTACTTC. Encoded protein: CASRRHRDRVYETQYF.

The CDR3, as DNA: TGTGCCAGCAGCTTAGTAAAGCAGGCCCAGTACTTC. Its translation: CASSLVKQAQYF. The V call is TRBV7-2, the J call TRBJ2-5; the D is unclear. With 1 base removed from V and 9 bases from J, the gap between germline ends came to 9 bases. Per germline, CDR1 SGHTA and CDR2 FQGNSA. The CDR3 has 12 residues.